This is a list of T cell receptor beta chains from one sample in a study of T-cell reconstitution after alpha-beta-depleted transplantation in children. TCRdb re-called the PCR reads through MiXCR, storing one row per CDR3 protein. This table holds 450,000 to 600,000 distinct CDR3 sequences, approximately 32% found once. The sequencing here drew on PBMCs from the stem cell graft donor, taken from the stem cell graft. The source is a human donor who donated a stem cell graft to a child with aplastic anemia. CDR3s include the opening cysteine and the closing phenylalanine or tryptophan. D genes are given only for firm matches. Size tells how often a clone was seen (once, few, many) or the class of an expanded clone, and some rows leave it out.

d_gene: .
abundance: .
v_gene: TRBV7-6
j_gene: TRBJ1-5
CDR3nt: TGTGCCAGCAGCTCAGGGTCCGATAGCAATCAGCCCCAGCATTTT
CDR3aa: CASSSGSDSNQPQHF

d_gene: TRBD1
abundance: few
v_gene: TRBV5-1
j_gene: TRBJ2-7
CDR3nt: TGCGCCAGCAGCTCGACAGGGGGCTCCTACGAGCAGTACTTC
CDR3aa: CASSSTGGSYEQYF

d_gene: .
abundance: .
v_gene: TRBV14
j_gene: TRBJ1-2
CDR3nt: TGTGCCAGCAGCCAAGATCAGGACCGACCTGGCTACACCTTC
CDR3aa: CASSQDQDRPGYTF

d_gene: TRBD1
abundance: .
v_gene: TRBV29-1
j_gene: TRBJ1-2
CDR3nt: TGCAGCGTGGGACCCACCGGGACAGGGGTAGGCTACACCTTC
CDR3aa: CSVGPTGTGVGYTF

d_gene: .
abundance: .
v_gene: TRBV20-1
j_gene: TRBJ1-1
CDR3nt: TGCAGTGCTAGATCCTGGGACGGTTTAAGGGAAGCTTTCTTT
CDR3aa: CSARSWDGLREAFF

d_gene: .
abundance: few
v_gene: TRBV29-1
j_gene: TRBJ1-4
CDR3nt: TGCAGCGTCCCCGGGTCCGTTTTT
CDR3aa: CSVPGSVF

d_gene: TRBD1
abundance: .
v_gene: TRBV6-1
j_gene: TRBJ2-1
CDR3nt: TGTGCCAGCAGGCAGGAACTGACAGGGAACCATGAGCAGTTCTTC
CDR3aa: CASRQELTGNHEQFF

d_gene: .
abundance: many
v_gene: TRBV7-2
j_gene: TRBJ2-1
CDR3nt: TGTGCCAGCAGCTTCCGTTCCTACAATGAGCAGTTCTTC
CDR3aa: CASSFRSYNEQFF

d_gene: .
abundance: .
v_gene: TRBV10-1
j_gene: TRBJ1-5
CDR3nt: TGCGCCAGCAGTGAATCGGATCAGCCCCAGCATTTT
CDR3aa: CASSESDQPQHF

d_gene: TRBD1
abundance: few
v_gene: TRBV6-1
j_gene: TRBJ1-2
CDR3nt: TGTGCCAGCAGCGCCGGGACAGGTCTTCTTTCGGGCTACACCTTC
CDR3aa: CASSAGTGLLSGYTF

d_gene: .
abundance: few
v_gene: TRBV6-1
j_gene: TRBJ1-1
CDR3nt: TGTGCCAGCAGTGAAAGGATTCGGAACACTGAAGCTTTCTTT
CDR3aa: CASSERIRNTEAFF

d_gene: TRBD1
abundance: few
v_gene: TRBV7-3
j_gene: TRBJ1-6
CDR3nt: TGTGCCAGCAGCCTCGGGACAGGCGCGGCTTCACCCCTCCACTTT
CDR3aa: CASSLGTGAASPLHF

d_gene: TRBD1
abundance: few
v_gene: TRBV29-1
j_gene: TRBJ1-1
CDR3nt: TGCAGCGTTGGTGCATTAATTACAGGGGTGCCTGAAGCTTTCTTT
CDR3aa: CSVGALITGVPEAFF

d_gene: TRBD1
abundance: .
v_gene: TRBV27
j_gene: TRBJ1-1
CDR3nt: TGTGCCAGCAGTTTAACCCCTCGACAGGGACCCACTGAAGCTTTCTTT
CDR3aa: CASSLTPRQGPTEAFF

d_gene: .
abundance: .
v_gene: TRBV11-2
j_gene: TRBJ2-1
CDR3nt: TGTGCCAGCAGCCCGCAGGTCCCCCAGTTCTTC
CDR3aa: CASSPQVPQFF

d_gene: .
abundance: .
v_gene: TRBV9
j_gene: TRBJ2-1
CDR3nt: TGTGCCAGCAGCCCCTGGGACCGATCCGATGAGCAGTTCTTC
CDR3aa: CASSPWDRSDEQFF

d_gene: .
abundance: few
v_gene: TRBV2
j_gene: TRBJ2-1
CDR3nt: TGTGCCAGCAGTGATGACAATGAGCAGTTCTTC
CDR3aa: CASSDDNEQFF

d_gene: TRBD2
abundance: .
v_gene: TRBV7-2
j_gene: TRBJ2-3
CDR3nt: TGTGCCAGCAGCTCTGGACTAGCCGCAGATACGCAGTATTTT
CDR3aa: CASSSGLAADTQYF

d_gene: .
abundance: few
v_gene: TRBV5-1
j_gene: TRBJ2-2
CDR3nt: TGCGCCAGCAGCTTGGCAAGGGTTAACACCGGGGAGCTGTTTTTT
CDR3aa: CASSLARVNTGELFF

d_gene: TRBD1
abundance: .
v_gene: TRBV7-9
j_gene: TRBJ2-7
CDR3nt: TGTGCCAGCAGCGCCACAGGGGATACCCTCCTCCACGAGCAGTACTTC
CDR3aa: CASSATGDTLLHEQYF

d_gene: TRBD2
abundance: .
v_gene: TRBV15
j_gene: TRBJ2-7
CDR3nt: TGTGCCACCAGCAGAGGTAGCGGGGGACTCTCCTACGAGCAGTACTTC
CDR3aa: CATSRGSGGLSYEQYF

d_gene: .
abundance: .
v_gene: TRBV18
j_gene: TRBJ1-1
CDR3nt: TGTGCCAGCTCAGCACCGACGGGAACAGCGAGGAACACTGAAGCTTTCTTT
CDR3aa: CASSAPTGTARNTEAFF

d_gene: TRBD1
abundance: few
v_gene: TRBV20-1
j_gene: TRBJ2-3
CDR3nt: TGCAGTGCGACACAGGGGACAGATACGCAGTATTTT
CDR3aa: CSATQGTDTQYF

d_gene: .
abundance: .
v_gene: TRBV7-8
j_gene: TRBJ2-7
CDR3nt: TGTGCCAGCAGCTTAGCGGGACCCGGGTACGAGCAGTACTTC
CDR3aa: CASSLAGPGYEQYF

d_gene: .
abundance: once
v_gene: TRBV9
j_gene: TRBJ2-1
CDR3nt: TGTGCCAGCAGCCCACGACTAGGGATGAATGAGCAGTTCTTC
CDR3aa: CASSPRLGMNEQFF

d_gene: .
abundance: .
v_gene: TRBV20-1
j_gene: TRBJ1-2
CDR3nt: TGCAGTGCTAGAGTGGCCTCAGGGAACGGCTACACCTTC
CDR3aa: CSARVASGNGYTF

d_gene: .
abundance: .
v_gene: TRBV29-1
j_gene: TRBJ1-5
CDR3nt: TGCAGCGTTGAAGAGGGCCAGAGCAATCAGCCCCAGCATTTT
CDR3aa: CSVEEGQSNQPQHF

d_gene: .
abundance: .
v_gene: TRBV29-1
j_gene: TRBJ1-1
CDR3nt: TGCAGCGTTGATAACAGGGATACTGAAGCTTTCTTT
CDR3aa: CSVDNRDTEAFF

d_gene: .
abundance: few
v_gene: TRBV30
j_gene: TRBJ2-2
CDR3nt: TGTGCCTGGCTGTCAGTCACCGGGGAGCTGTTTTTT
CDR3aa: CAWLSVTGELFF

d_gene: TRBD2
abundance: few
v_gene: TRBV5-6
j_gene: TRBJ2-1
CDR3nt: TGTGCCAGCAGCTTGGGACTAGCGGTCAATGAGCAGTTCTTC
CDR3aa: CASSLGLAVNEQFF

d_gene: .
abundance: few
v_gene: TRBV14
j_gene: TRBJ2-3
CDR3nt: TGTGCCAGCAGCCAAGGGCCCCCCCACTTCACAGATACGCAGTATTTT
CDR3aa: CASSQGPPHFTDTQYF

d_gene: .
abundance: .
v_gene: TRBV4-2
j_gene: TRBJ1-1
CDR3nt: TGTGCCAGCAGCCAAGATTCCACACACATGAACACTGAAGCTTTCTTT
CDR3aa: CASSQDSTHMNTEAFF

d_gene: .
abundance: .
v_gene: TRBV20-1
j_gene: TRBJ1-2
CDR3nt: TGCAGTGCTAGAGAAACAGGGTACTATGGCTACACCTTC
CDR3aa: CSARETGYYGYTF

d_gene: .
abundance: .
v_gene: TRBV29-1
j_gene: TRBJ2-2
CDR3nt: TGCAGCGTCCAAACCGGGGAGCTGTTTTTT
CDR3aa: CSVQTGELFF

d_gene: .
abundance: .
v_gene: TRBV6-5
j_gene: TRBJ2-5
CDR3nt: TGTGCCAGCAGTTACTTCGACAGCGATCAAGAGACCCAGTACTTC
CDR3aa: CASSYFDSDQETQYF

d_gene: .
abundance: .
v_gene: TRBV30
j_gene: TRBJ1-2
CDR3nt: TGTGCCTGGATAACCCGTTTTAAACAGGGCCAATATGGCTACACCTTC
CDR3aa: CAWITRFKQGQYGYTF

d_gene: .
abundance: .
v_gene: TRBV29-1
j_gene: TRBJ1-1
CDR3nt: TGCAGCGTTGTCCCTCCCCGTGAGAACACTGAAGCTTTCTTT
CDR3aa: CSVVPPRENTEAFF

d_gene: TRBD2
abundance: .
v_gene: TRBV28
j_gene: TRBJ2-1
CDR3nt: TGTGCCAGCAGTTCCCCCGGGGGGGACAATGAGCAGTTCTTC
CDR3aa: CASSSPGGDNEQFF

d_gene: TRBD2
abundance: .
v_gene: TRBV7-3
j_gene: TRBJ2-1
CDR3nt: TGTGCCAGCAGCTTAAATCGCGGGAGGTTGAATGAGCAGTTCTTC
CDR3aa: CASSLNRGRLNEQFF

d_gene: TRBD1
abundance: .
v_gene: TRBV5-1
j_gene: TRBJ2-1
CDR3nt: TGCGCCAGCAGCGTAGGACAGGCCCAGGGCGAGCAGTTCTTC
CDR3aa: CASSVGQAQGEQFF

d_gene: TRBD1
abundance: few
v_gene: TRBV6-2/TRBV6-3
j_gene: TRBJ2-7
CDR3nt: TGTGCCAGCAGTTGGTCTTCGGGACAGGGATCCTACGAGCAGTACTTC
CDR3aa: CASSWSSGQGSYEQYF

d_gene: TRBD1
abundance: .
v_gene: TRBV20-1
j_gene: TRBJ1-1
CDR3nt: TGCAGTGCCCTGGACAGGTTGAACACTGAAGCTTTCTTT
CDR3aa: CSALDRLNTEAFF

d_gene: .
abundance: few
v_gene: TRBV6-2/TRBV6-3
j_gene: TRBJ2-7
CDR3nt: TGTGCCAGCAGGGATACCCCGGACGAGCAGTACTTC
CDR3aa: CASRDTPDEQYF

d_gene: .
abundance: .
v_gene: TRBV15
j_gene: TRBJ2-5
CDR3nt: TGTGCCACCAGCAGACCTCCGGAGACCCAGTACTTC
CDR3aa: CATSRPPETQYF

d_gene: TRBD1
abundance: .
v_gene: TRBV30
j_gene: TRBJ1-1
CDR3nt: TGTGCCAGACAGGGGATGAACACTGAAGCTTTCTTT
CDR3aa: CARQGMNTEAFF

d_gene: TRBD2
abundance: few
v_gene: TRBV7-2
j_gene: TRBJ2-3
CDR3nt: TGTGCCAGCAGCTTAGGGCCTAGCGGGGGGGGCACAGATACGCAGTATTTT
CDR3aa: CASSLGPSGGGTDTQYF

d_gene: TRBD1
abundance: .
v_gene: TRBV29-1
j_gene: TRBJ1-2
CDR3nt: TGCAGCGTTAAAGTCAGGATCGGTGCGGACAGGGCTACGGCCGGCGGCTACACCTTC
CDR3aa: CSVKVRIGADRATAGGYTF

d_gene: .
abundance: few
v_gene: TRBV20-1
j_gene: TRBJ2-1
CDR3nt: TGCAGTGCGCGTGGGCTTTTACAGACTGAGCAGTTCTTC
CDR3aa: CSARGLLQTEQFF